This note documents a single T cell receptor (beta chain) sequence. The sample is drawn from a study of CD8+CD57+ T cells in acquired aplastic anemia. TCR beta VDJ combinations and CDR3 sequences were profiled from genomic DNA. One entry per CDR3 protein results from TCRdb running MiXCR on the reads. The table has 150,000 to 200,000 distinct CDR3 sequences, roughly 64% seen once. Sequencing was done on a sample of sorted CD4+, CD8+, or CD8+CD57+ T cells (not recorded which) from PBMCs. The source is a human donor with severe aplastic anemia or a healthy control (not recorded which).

The CDR3 spells CSAYLLAGVGYEQFF. The CDR3, as DNA: TGCAGTGCGTACCTACTAGCGGGAGTAGGTTATGAGCAGTTCTTC. The chain employs TRBV20-1 and TRBJ2-1, with 11 bases aligning to TRBD2. This CDR3 comprises 15 residues. Per the germline V gene, CDR1 is DFQATT and CDR2 is SNEGSKA (reference sequence). Germline trimming cut 6 bases from V and 8 bases from J; bases unmatched to any gene: 12.